Presented here are 10 T cell receptor beta chains from one specimen sequenced in a study of CD8+ T cells in alopecia areata. TCR sequencing used cDNA made by reverse transcription of extracted RNA. Repertoires were generated with immunoSEQ multiplex PCR, while TCRdb's copy carries only in-frame clones and drops some. The sample has approximately 280,000 clones, 58% seen once; the top ten hold around 1.8%. The treatment denotes: oral pan-JAK inhibitor, 5-10 mg twice daily. This material consisted of CD4+ T cells sorted from blood, taken at week 24, from a patient treated with tofacitinib. Every receptor here comes from a human donor with alopecia areata.

The chain uses TRBV30 and TRBJ1-5; D unresolved. CDR3 length: 14 amino acids. Trimming shortened V by 1 base and J by 1 base, and 8 bases separated the two germline ends. CDR1 is GTSNPN and CDR2 is SVGIG in the germline V gene (reference sequence). The CDR3 region has the DNA TGTGCCTGGAGTGGGACCCTAAGCAATCAGCCCCAGCATTTT. This sequence encodes CAWSGTLSNQPQHF.

Only a few counts were recorded for this clone. V gene TRBV29-1 combines with J gene TRBJ1-4; a possible D gene is TRBD1 (5 bases). The V end lost 7 bases, the J end lost 4 bases, and 13 bases lay between the germline ends. The germline V gene encodes CDR1 SQVTM and CDR2 ANQGSEA. The CDR3 spans 13 residues. In nucleotides, the CDR3 is TGCAGCGGTAACCGGGACGGTAATGAAAAACTGTTTTTT. Translated, it gives CSGNRDGNEKLFF.

This chain uses TRBV27 with TRBJ2-5; 7 bases are shared with TRBD1. CDR3 length: 14 amino acids. Unmatched junction bases numbered 14, after V lost 6 bases and J lost 10 bases. CDR1 is MNHEY, CDR2 SMNVEV, per germline (reference sequence). The CDR3, as DNA: TGTGCCAGCAGGCCCATCTCCCGGGACAGCGTCCAGTACTTC. Protein: CASRPISRDSVQYF.

This clone was detected a few times. The V and J genes are TRBV27 and TRBJ1-5; 8 bases are shared with TRBD1. V trimming: 6 bases; J trimming: 2 bases; junction bases outside the gene matches: 15. This CDR3 contains 18 residues. CDR1 is MNHEY and CDR2 is SMNVEV in the germline V gene (reference sequence). CDR3 protein: CASSPTLSGGVGNQPQHF. The CDR3 nucleotides read TGTGCCAGCAGCCCAACGCTCTCAGGGGGCGTTGGCAATCAGCCCCAGCATTTT.

In its sample, this clone was seen many times. The genes are TRBV5-1 and TRBJ2-2; D is unresolved. V shed 0 bases and J shed 4 bases, with 4 bases lying between them. The length of the CDR3 is 13 residues. In germline, CDR1 is SGHRS, CDR2 YFSETQ. The CDR3 DNA is TGCGCCAGCAGCTTGGCCGCCACCGGGGAGCTGTTTTTT. Amino acids: CASSLAATGELFF.

The chain is built from TRBV19 and TRBJ1-2; D perhaps matches TRBD1 (5 bases). CDR1 is LNHDA, CDR2 SQIVND, per germline (reference sequence). The CDR3 is 14 amino acids. V lost 3 bases and J 3 bases, leaving 11 bases between the germline ends. CDR3: CASSIPQDYYGYTF. CDR3 sequence (DNA): TGTGCCAGTAGTATCCCACAGGATTACTATGGCTACACCTTC.

This rearrangement joins TRBV29-1 to TRBJ1-1, with D possibly TRBD1 on 6 matching bases. The CDR3 has 14 residues. Germline lookup yields CDR1 SQVTM and CDR2 ANQGSEA. Trimming removed 7 bases at V and 4 bases at J, with 19 bases between. The DNA of the CDR3 is TGCAGCGGAACCGAAACTACAGGGAGCACTGAAGCTTTCTTT. The encoded protein is CSGTETTGSTEAFF.

The CDR3 sequence: CAWSVGSGGGYQPQHF. DNA of the CDR3: TGTGCCTGGAGTGTCGGATCAGGCGGGGGGTATCAGCCCCAGCATTTT. The J gene is TRBJ1-5, the V gene TRBV30; a weak D match, TRBD1 (5 bases). The V gene lost 0 bases and the J gene lost 5 bases, with 17 bases spanning the gap. Germline V gives CDR1 GTSNPN, CDR2 SVGIG (reference sequence). The CDR3 covers 16 residues.

This sequence joins TRBV7-9 and TRBJ2-1; D remains unclear. The CDR3 length is 11 residues. The germline V gene has CDR1 SEHNR and CDR2 FQNEAQ (reference sequence). Trimming shortened V by 5 bases and J by 12 bases, and 11 bases separated the two germline ends. In DNA, the CDR3 is TGTGCCAGCAGCCCCGGTCCCGGGCAGTTCTTC. Its protein is CASSPGPGQFF.

This clone was counted only a few times. This rearrangement joins TRBV29-1 to TRBJ2-5; TRBD1 matches at 8 bases. The J call may be faulty, since TRBJ2-7 better matches the DNA end. CDR3 length: 13 amino acids. Germline loops: CDR1 SQVTM, CDR2 ANQGSEA. The CDR3 bases are TGCAGCGTTCCCGACAGGGGAGGCTACGAGCAGTACTTC. Protein: CSVPDRGGYEQYF.